A selection of T cell receptor beta chains follows, all from one sample in a study of CD8 T cells in ankylosing spondylitis. Via MiXCR, TCRdb re-called the 5' RACE reads, giving one row per CDR3 protein. The sample yields some 840,000 distinct CDR3 sequences, about an eighth seen once. What was sequenced was blood, either unsorted or a sorted T cell fraction (not recorded which). Every receptor here comes from a male donor with ankylosing spondylitis. The CDR3 runs from the conserved cysteine through the conserved F or W. Fields, in order: CDR3 protein, CDR3 DNA, clone size, D gene, J gene, V gene. The D gene is left open where the match is weak. Clone size appears in some rows only: once, few, many, or a class for an expanded clone.

CASSLVSPSGSYEQYF,TGTGCCAGCAGCTTGGTTAGCCCTAGCGGATCCTACGAGCAGTACTTC,.,TRBD2,TRBJ2-7,TRBV5-4
CSAIRGLNMNTEAFF,TGCAGTGCTATCCGGGGCCTCAACATGAACACTGAAGCTTTCTTT,.,.,TRBJ1-1,TRBV20-1
CASSLGTFYGYTF,TGTGCCAGCAGCTTAGGGACCTTCTACGGCTACACCTTC,.,.,TRBJ1-2,TRBV7-2
CASSSLRAGLRGYTF,TGTGCCAGCAGCTCCCTCAGGGCCGGGCTGCGAGGCTACACCTTC,few,.,TRBJ1-2,TRBV5-5
CASSQEGGGGNTIYF,TGTGCCAGCAGCCAAGAAGGGGGCGGTGGAAACACCATATATTTT,many,TRBD1,TRBJ1-3,TRBV4-2
CASSRPGTSGSTDTQYF,TGTGCCAGCAGCAGACCCGGGACTAGCGGTTCCACAGATACGCAGTATTTT,.,TRBD2,TRBJ2-3,TRBV7-8
CASSQGPGLTQYF,TGTGCCAGCAGCCAAGGCCCCGGACTTACGCAGTATTTT,few,.,TRBJ2-3,TRBV3-1
CASSFSSGLAGRNTGELFF,TGTGCCAGCAGCTTCTCCTCGGGACTAGCGGGGAGGAACACCGGGGAGCTGTTTTTT,few,TRBD2,TRBJ2-2,TRBV11-2
CAWRIQGGAFF,TGTGCCTGGAGAATACAGGGTGGAGCTTTCTTT,.,.,TRBJ1-1,TRBV30
CSGKNRGGVAFF,TGCAGCGGGAAAAACAGGGGGGGTGTAGCTTTCTTT,.,TRBD1,TRBJ1-1,TRBV29-1
CASSSGDRPFYGYTF,TGTGCCAGCAGTAGCGGGGACAGGCCCTTCTATGGCTACACCTTC,many,TRBD1,TRBJ1-2,TRBV6-2/TRBV6-3
CASSQDRAGEGEQYF,TGTGCCAGCAGCCAAGACCGAGCGGGAGAAGGCGAGCAGTACTTC,many,TRBD2,TRBJ2-7,TRBV4-2
CASSRRSTPGRTEAFF,TGCGCCAGCAGCCGAAGATCGACCCCGGGGCGGACTGAAGCTTTCTTT,.,.,TRBJ1-1,TRBV4-1
CSAMGVGEQYF,TGCAGTGCTATGGGCGTGGGCGAGCAGTACTTC,.,.,TRBJ2-7,TRBV20-1
CASSNPGPGYEQYF,TGTGCCAGCAGTAATCCGGGACCAGGCTACGAGCAGTACTTC,.,.,TRBJ2-7,TRBV7-6
CASSPWRGSGYNEQFF,TGTGCCAGCAGCCCATGGAGGGGGTCGGGTTACAATGAGCAGTTCTTC,.,.,TRBJ2-1,TRBV7-9
CSARRDVGGYTF,TGCAGCGCCCGGAGGGATGTGGGTGGCTACACCTTC,few,.,TRBJ1-2,TRBV29-1
CASSRPQGMGEQFF,TGTGCCAGCAGCCGTCCCCAGGGAATGGGTGAGCAGTTCTTC,few,.,TRBJ2-1,TRBV6-1
CAISEGGGRSYEQYF,TGTGCCATCAGTGAGGGAGGGGGAAGGTCCTACGAGCAGTACTTC,many,.,TRBJ2-7,TRBV10-3
CATSDLGLAGAEQFF,TGTGCCACCAGTGATTTGGGGCTAGCGGGAGCCGAGCAGTTCTTC,few,TRBD2,TRBJ2-1,TRBV24-1
CSARDSGTAYEQYF,TGCAGTGCTAGGGATAGCGGGACAGCCTACGAGCAGTACTTC,.,.,TRBJ2-7,TRBV20-1
CASSQTRTGGVGFF,TGCGCCAGCAGCCAGACGAGGACAGGTGGGGTAGGTTTCTTT,few,TRBD1,TRBJ1-1,TRBV4-3
CSVARTCLTDTQYF,TGCAGCGTTGCAAGGACATGTCTCACAGATACGCAGTATTTT,.,.,TRBJ2-3,TRBV29-1
CSVQTGHDYTF,TGCAGCGTTCAGACAGGCCATGACTACACCTTC,many,.,TRBJ1-2,TRBV29-1
CASREGIDEQYF,TGTGCCAGCAGAGAGGGGATCGACGAGCAGTACTTC,.,.,TRBJ2-7,TRBV7-2
CASRLTSETYEQYF,TGCGCCAGCAGGTTAACTAGCGAGACCTACGAGCAGTACTTC,.,TRBD2,TRBJ2-7,TRBV10-2
CASSSGGSSYNSPLHF,TGTGCCAGCAGCTCCGGGGGAAGCTCCTATAATTCACCCCTCCACTTT,many,.,TRBJ1-6,TRBV12-3/TRBV12-4
CATSRAGTQNYNEQFF,TGTGCCACCAGCAGAGCCGGGACTCAGAATTACAATGAGCAGTTCTTC,.,.,TRBJ2-1,TRBV15
CASSLLGTGYEQYF,TGCGCCAGCAGCTTGTTGGGGACAGGGTACGAGCAGTACTTC,many,TRBD1,TRBJ2-7,TRBV5-1
CASSLLAASGANYGYTF,TGTGCCAGCAGTTTATTAGCGGCCTCAGGGGCTAACTATGGCTACACCTTC,few,.,TRBJ1-2,TRBV28
CASSLGPGRGNEQYF,TGTGCCAGCAGCTTAGGGCCAGGAAGGGGAAATGAGCAGTACTTC,.,.,TRBJ2-7,TRBV7-8
CASSLPTSGRTDTQYF,TGTGCCAGCAGTCTCCCGACTAGCGGGAGAACAGATACGCAGTATTTT,.,TRBD2,TRBJ2-3,TRBV6-1
CASSLDRGQETQYF,TGTGCCAGCAGCCTCGACAGGGGGCAGGAGACCCAGTACTTC,many,TRBD1,TRBJ2-5,TRBV7-2
CASSSTGQLYQPQHF,TGTGCCAGCAGCTCCACCGGACAGCTATATCAGCCCCAGCATTTT,.,.,TRBJ1-5,TRBV7-9
CASSIVGQGDTEAFF,TGTGCCAGCAGTATCGTGGGACAGGGTGACACTGAAGCTTTCTTT,.,TRBD1,TRBJ1-1,TRBV28
CASSLFLAGGQDTQYF,TGCGCCAGCAGCTTGTTTCTAGCGGGAGGGCAAGATACGCAGTATTTT,few,TRBD2,TRBJ2-3,TRBV5-1
CASSVQLAGAYNEQFF,TGTGCCAGCAGTGTACAACTAGCGGGAGCCTACAATGAGCAGTTCTTC,few,TRBD2,TRBJ2-1,TRBV6-1
CASSLETAQGGGYTF,TGCGCCAGCAGCTTGGAAACAGCCCAGGGGGGAGGCTACACCTTC,few,TRBD1,TRBJ1-2,TRBV5-1
CSAIGTGVYEQYF,TGCAGTGCTATAGGGACAGGGGTGTACGAGCAGTACTTC,.,TRBD1,TRBJ2-7,TRBV20-1
CCARGGLAGGQGEQFF,TGCTGTGCTAGAGGCGGACTAGCGGGGGGGCAGGGTGAGCAGTTCTTC,.,TRBD2,TRBJ2-1,TRBV20-1
CASSQEVGTGGEKLFF,TGCGCCAGCAGCCAAGAAGTAGGGACAGGGGGTGAAAAACTGTTTTTT,many,TRBD1,TRBJ1-4,TRBV4-3
CASSRGLDETQYF,TGTGCCAGCAGCCGTGGACTAGATGAGACCCAGTACTTC,.,TRBD2,TRBJ2-5,TRBV14
CASSVGQRGATDTQYF,TGTGCCAGCAGCGTAGGCCAGCGGGGGGCCACAGATACGCAGTATTTT,.,TRBD2,TRBJ2-3,TRBV9